The 2 T cell receptor beta chains in this list originate from one sample, sequenced in a study of T-cell memory formation after mild COVID-19. TCRdb reprocessed the 5' RACE reads via MiXCR and lists one record per CDR3 protein. Among hundreds of thousands of distinct CDR3 sequences listed, 7.5% to 9.5% were seen once. Sequences were obtained from PBMCs or a T cell subset sorted from them (not recorded which). The source of these receptors is a man younger than 30 who had mild COVID-19 (a few samples of this study predate the infection). Cell type and time point are not known.

A few counts support this clonotype. This chain links TRBV2 with TRBJ2-1, with a tentative D call TRBD2 (6 bases). CDR3 length: 15 amino acids. The germline V gene encodes CDR1 SNHLY and CDR2 FYNNEI. The V and J ends lost 7 bases and 6 bases respectively, with 19 bases between them. CDR3 sequence: CASIKGWASANEQFF. In DNA, the CDR3 is TGTGCCAGCATAAAAGGGTGGGCTAGCGCCAATGAGCAGTTCTTC.

This clonotype was recorded a few times. J is TRBJ2-3 and V is TRBV9; 7 positions agree with TRBD2. The CDR3 sequence is 16 residues long. Germline-derived CDR1 and CDR2 are SGDLS and YYNGEE. Losses at the gene ends were 0 bases for V and 0 bases for J; bases not matched to a gene: 4. In nucleotides, the CDR3 is TGTGCCAGCAGCGTAGATCAGCGGGGAAGCACAGATACGCAGTATTTT. As protein: CASSVDQRGSTDTQYF.